This T cell receptor (beta chain) derives from a study of T cells in Graves' hyperthyroidism and ophthalmopathy. The PBMCs studied were ones that came from 9 to 10 ml fresh peripheral blood. This clonotype has ten or more counts. TCR beta CDR3 sequences were amplified from RNA transcripts. Researchers ran a first-round RT-PCR on the TCR CDR3 using the HTBI primer set. One entry per CDR3 protein, called by TCRdb with MiXCR from the multiplex PCR reads. The data contain hundreds of thousands of distinct CDR3 sequences, less than 15% of them singletons. This TCR was sampled from a woman aged 40 to 50 with Graves' hyperthyroidism. Material: blood.

DNA of the CDR3: TGTGCCAGCAGTTTATCGCGCGGTTACAATGAGCAGTTCTTC. Its translation: CASSLSRGYNEQFF. This chain uses TRBV27 with TRBJ2-1; D gene uncertain. Germline CDR1 reads MNHEY; CDR2 reads SMNVEV (reference sequence). Trimming took off 0 bases at V and 4 bases at J, with 7 bases between the two ends. The CDR3 spans 14 residues.